What follows is one T cell receptor (beta chain) and its context. The data stem from a study of T cells expressing NK-cell markers. Study-level background: Sorted CD3+CD56+NKG2C+, CD3+CD56+NKG2C- and CD3+CD56-NKG2C+ T cells supplied TCR beta repertoires.

TCRdb re-called the 5' RACE reads; every CDR3 protein appears as one record, without DNA. This table lists about 160,000 distinct CDR3 sequences. The sample taken for sequencing was blood T cells: a sorted CD56 or NKG2C T cell subset, CD4+ or CD8+ T cells, or bulk PBMC T cells (not recorded which). This clonotype originated in a woman between 18 and 70 years old in good health.

This CDR3 is CASSGARMQETQYF. This chain joins TRBV2 and TRBJ2-5; absent DNA, TCRdb's TRBD2 call cannot be checked. The germline gives CDR1 SNHLY, CDR2 FYNNEI. This CDR3 has 14 amino acids.